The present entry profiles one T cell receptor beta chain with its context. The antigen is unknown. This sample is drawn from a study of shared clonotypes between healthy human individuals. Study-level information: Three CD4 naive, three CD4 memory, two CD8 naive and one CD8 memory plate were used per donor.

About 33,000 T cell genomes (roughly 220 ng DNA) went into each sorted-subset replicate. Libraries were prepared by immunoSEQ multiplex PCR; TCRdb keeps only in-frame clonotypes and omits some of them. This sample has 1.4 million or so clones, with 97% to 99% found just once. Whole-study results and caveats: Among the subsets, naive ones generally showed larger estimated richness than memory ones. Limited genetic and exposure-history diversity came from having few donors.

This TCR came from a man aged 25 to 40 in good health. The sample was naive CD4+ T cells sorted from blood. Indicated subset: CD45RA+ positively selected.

The CDR3 is CASSPGQGVVGNQPQHF. The DNA of the CDR3 is TGTGCCAGTAGTCCCGGACAGGGGGTAGTGGGCAATCAGCCCCAGCATTTT. The V call is TRBV19, the J call TRBJ1-5, with 10 bases lining up with TRBD1. Unmatched junction bases numbered 9, after V lost 5 bases and J lost 2 bases. Germline CDR1 is LNHDA and CDR2 is SQIVND (reference sequence). This CDR3 contains 17 residues.